This T cell receptor (beta chain) was identified during a study of T cells in Graves' hyperthyroidism and ophthalmopathy. Patients were excluded for uncontrolled infection, other autoimmune disease, pregnancy or lactation. Diagnostic decisions used clinical symptoms, serum thyroxine and TRAb, thyroid ultrasound and orbital computed tomography. Regarding this clonotype: What it recognizes is unknown.

The study, taken as a whole, reports: Classification by a 13 V-J model distinguished ophthalmopathy from stable hyperthyroidism. Before onset, by a median of about six months, the model predicted ophthalmopathy.

V was cut by 5 bases and J by 5 bases, with 11 bases left in between. The CDR3 extends over 13 amino acids. Germline assignment: CDR1 LNHDA and CDR2 SQIVND (reference sequence). Researchers took RNA transcripts and amplified the TCR beta CDR3 regions from them. The HTBI set primed first-round TCR CDR3 RT-PCR. One entry per CDR3 protein, called by TCRdb with MiXCR from the multiplex PCR reads. The repertoire includes some 350,000 distinct CDR3 sequences, about 15% of them detected once, and roughly a quarter sits in the top ten. V and J are TRBV19 and TRBJ2-3, with D perhaps given as TRBD1 or TRBD2 (6 bases each). Sequenced: blood. This clonotype originated in a woman aged 18 to 35 with Graves' hyperthyroidism that later progressed to Graves' ophthalmopathy. The CDR3 region has the DNA TGTGCCAGTAGTTGGGGGGCCGAAGATACGCAGTATTTT. As protein: CASSWGAEDTQYF. Looking up the rest from reference TRBV19 and TRBJ2-3 gives the full variable domain: DGGITQSPKYLFRKEGQNVTLSCEQNLNHDAMYWYRQDPGQGLRLIYYSQIVNDFQKGDIAEGYSVSREKKESFPLTVTSAQKNPTAFYLCASSWGAEDTQYFGPGTRLTVL.